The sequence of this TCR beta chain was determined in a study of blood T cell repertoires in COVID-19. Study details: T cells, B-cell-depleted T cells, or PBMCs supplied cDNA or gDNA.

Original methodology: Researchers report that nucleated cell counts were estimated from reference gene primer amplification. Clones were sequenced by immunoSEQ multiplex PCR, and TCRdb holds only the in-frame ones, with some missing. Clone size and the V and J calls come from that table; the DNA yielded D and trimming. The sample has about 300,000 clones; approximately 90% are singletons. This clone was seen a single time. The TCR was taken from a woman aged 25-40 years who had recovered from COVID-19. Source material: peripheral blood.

Here the CDR3 DNA reads TGTGCCAGCAGCTCTACGGCAGGGGGCGGCAAGGAAAAACTGTTTTTT. Its translation is CASSSTAGGGKEKLFF. J is TRBJ1-4 and V is TRBV28; 8 bases are a match to TRBD1. The CDR3 is made up of 16 amino acids. Germline V gene sequence: CDR1 MDHEN, CDR2 SYDVKM. With V trimmed by 6 bases and J by 8 bases, 14 bases remained unmatched.